This T cell receptor beta chain was identified during a study of T cell clonotyping in hematopoietic cell transplantation. From germline, CDR1 is MDHEN and CDR2 SYDVKM. There are 11 residues in the CDR3. V dropped 6 bases and J dropped 2 bases, with 4 bases sitting between them. Assay: immunoSEQ multiplex PCR; the TCRdb copy retains only in-frame clones and omits some. In the table there are approximately 41,000 clones, less than 85% of which are singletons. Time point in this sample: recipient sample about 28 days before transplant, after cytoreduction. This sequence originates from a man in his fifties or sixties with acute myeloid leukemia. Some clones in this sample may be carry-over from other donors' samples. The sequences come from peripheral blood mononuclear cells, collected before stem cell transplant. The chain joins TRBV28 to TRBJ1-1; D is uncertain. Here the CDR3 reads CASSVNTEAFF. The CDR3 bases are TGTGCCAGCAGCGTAAACACTGAAGCTTTCTTT.